Detailed here is one T cell receptor (beta chain). This clone is characterized as medium-sized (0.01 to 0.1%). Its antigen is still unknown. Qualities for individual bases were not recorded, and no much larger clone is one base off. TRB sequencing was run on genomic DNA with either the immunoSEQ assay at survey resolution or the hsTCRB kit. The published analysis was carried out like this. The immunoSEQ software handled the initial read processing, while the LymphoSeq R package was used for the repertoire analyses. Clonality was calculated as 1 minus normalized Shannon entropy, and the Gini coefficient was also calculated for each TRB dataset. Phenotypes of unsorted samples were inferred by mapping TRB sequences from sorted subsets of the recipient or donor onto unsorted samples of the same recipient. In TCRdb, the immuneACCESS table is reduced to in-frame sequences with V and J assigned. These tables do not hold every clone; where another copy was compared, an unresolved V gene accounts for under half, and the others remain unexplained. The DNA was the basis for D and trimming; V, J and clone size are from that table. In this sample the table shows 2,500 to 3,500 clones, and no singletons are among them. Together, the top ten hold 25% to 40% of the sample.

V is trimmed back by 6 bases and J by 2 bases, and the junction contains 12 bases that no gene match accounts for. The cysteine opens and the phenylalanine closes a CDR3 of 18 amino acids. Just the 54-base CDR3 DNA is kept, in frame starting at base 1. The germline V gene gives CDR1 as MNHEY and CDR2 as SVGEGT. The treatment or condition label, read with the paper, signifies: high-dose cyclophosphamide on days +3 and +4 as single-agent GVHD prophylaxis. Patients in the PTCy group got busulfan and fludarabine conditioning, a marrow graft from a related or unrelated donor, and cyclophosphamide on days +3 and +4. PTCy-treated patients came from a prospective multi-institutional clinical trial. Mononuclear cells from peripheral blood and bone marrow were separated by Ficoll-Hypaque density centrifugation and then cryopreserved. These data come from a study of T cells after posttransplantation cyclophosphamide (dated by TCRdb to 2016 to 2017). Turning to the overall study: Using TRB sequencing, the study followed how the T cell repertoire rebuilt after myeloablative bone marrow transplantation with posttransplantation cyclophosphamide given as GVHD prophylaxis. Antigen receptor sequencing was done on samples from roughly 38 PTCy-treated patients and from approximately 15 related bone marrow donors of those patients. Public TRB sequences were queried against a database of over 3,600 sequences associated with responses to pathogens, tumor antigens, self-antigens and alloantigens. In 3 patients, TRB sequencing was also performed on up to about 3 more blood samples taken 2 to 5.2 years after transplant, and in a handful of patients, pretransplant blood was also TRB-sequenced. Blood from every one of the 30 or so PTCy patients who had 1-year posttransplant specimens underwent TRB sequencing. Because TRA and TRB clonality were tightly correlated in several samples, subsequent TCR analyses were focused on TRB only.

What the study reported, not specific to this receptor: Donor-recipient similarity was low at 1-2 months but rose over the first year, and later blood repertoires were often dominated by donor CD8+ memory clones. The TRB repertoires of T cells infiltrating skin or the GI tract showed only limited overlap with the TRB repertoires found in blood. Across over 40 patients, TRB clonality was highly associated with recipient CMV seropositivity and CMV reactivation, and diversity in PTCy patients was similar to diversity in CNI/methotrexate controls.

Material: PBMCs, obtained after allogeneic stem cell transplant with posttransplant cyclophosphamide. This receptor was taken from a female patient aged 45-65 years who received an allogeneic stem cell transplant from a related donor, was CMV-positive, and had no GVHD. After a transplant, the graft donor may have provided part of the T cells. The receptor chain draws on TRBV6-2 or TRBV6-3 and TRBJ2-3, and 12 bases in between align with TRBD2. The encoded CDR3 is CASSVSLLAGGLTDTQYF. At the DNA level, the sequence is TGTGCCAGCAGCGTCAGCCTACTAGCGGGAGGCCTCACAGATACGCAGTATTTT.